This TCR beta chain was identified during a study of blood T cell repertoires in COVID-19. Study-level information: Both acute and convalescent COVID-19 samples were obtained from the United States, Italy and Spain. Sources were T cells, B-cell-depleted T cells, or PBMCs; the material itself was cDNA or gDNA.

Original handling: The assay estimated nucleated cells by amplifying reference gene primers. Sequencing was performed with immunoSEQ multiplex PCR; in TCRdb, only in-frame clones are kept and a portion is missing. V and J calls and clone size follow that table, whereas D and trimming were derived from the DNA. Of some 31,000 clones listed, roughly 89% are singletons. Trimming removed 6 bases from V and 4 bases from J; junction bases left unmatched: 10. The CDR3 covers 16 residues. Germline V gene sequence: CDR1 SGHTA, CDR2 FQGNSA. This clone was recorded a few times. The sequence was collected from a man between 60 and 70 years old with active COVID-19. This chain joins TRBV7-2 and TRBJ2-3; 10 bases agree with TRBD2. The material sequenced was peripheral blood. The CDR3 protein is CASRPGGSGGADTQYF. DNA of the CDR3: TGTGCCAGCAGACCCGGGGGGAGCGGGGGGGCAGATACGCAGTATTTT.